This T cell receptor beta chain was identified in a study of blood T cell repertoires in COVID-19. The method was immunoSEQ multiplex PCR; TCRdb's version includes in-frame clones alone and lacks a portion of them. The sample holds 250,000 to 300,000 clones, 86% seen once. V lost 0 bases and J lost 4; bases outside the gene matches: 6. Germline V CDR1 and CDR2: MNHEY, SVGEGT. This CDR3 contains 16 residues. The chain uses TRBV6-2 or TRBV6-3 and TRBJ2-7, with 10 positions matching TRBD2. Sequences were obtained from peripheral blood. The source of this sequence is a man between 18 and 29 years old with active or convalescent COVID-19. The CDR3 spells CASSYSPAGGPYEQYF. CDR3 DNA sequence: TGTGCCAGCAGTTACTCCCCAGCGGGAGGGCCGTACGAGCAGTACTTC.